This T cell receptor (beta chain) was captured by sequencing in a study of cytomegalovirus exposure and HLA in healthy donors. The CDR3 covers 15 residues. After removal of 2 bases from V and 2 bases from J, the junction contained 6 bases not matched to a gene. The V gene's germline CDR1 is MNHEY and CDR2 SVGAGI. TCRdb's table, derived via immunoSEQ multiplex PCR, lists solely in-frame clones and lacks some. The table records 100,000 to 150,000 clones, 88% of them present only once. The genes are TRBV6-5 and TRBJ2-7; 7 nucleotides match TRBD1. Specimen: PBMCs. This sequence originates from a man aged 25 to 45 in good health and CMV-seronegative. Here the CDR3 reads CASSYRDSPTYEQYF. In nucleotides, the CDR3 is TGTGCCAGCAGTTACCGGGACAGCCCTACCTACGAGCAGTACTTC.